This TCR beta chain was profiled in a study of radiation and T cells in renal cell carcinoma (TCRdb year 2020). About the study as a whole: Samples came from a clinical trial, in which primary renal cell carcinomas received 15 Gy stereotactic body radiation therapy followed by nephrectomy 4 weeks later. TCR beta sequencing covered over 50 samples in total, comprising approximately 25 tumors and 27 peripheral blood samples. Across all 50 or so samples, 4,016,671 unique CDR3 nucleotide sequences, encoding around 2.4 million unique CDR3 amino acid sequences, were identified. The full study reports these points: Because pretreatment tumor biopsies were not available, the study could not determine whether clonotypes were already present within the tumor at baseline. Blood repertoire dynamics were not followed beyond 4 weeks after treatment. Effects of radiation dose or scheduling on the TCR repertoire could not be addressed with the single-armed trial design. Top tumor clonotypes rose in blood from baseline to 2 weeks post-radiation, then contracted by 4 weeks, suggesting transient expansion of tumor-resident clones.

TCR beta libraries were generated from genomic DNA with the immunoSEQ kit, following the manufacturer's recommendations. For library preparation, a first multiplex PCR was performed with proprietary primers, followed by a second PCR in which unique barcodes were added, and bead cleanups were performed after each round. A kit-provided positive control reaction and a negative control reaction were included in every sample batch. The final libraries were assessed on an Agilent 4200 TapeStation D1000 ScreenTape, pooled by volume, and quantified by qPCR. Sequencing ran on an Illumina NextSeq500 with a MidOutput 150-cycle cartridge, using 156 Read1 and 15 Index1 cycles with kit custom primers. The pooled library was loaded at approximately 1 pM with a 20% PhiX control spike-in. The published analysis was carried out like this. The vendor-processed data were analyzed in R, and a clonotype was defined as all T cells that share the same CDR3 nucleotide sequence. For clone abundance analyses, frequencies were normalized to the 10,000 most abundant clones in each sample. Public T cell clones, averaging fewer than five per sample, were removed before analysis. Tumor-enriched and baseline blood-enriched clonotypes were defined by at least a 32-fold difference in abundance between compartments. A beta-binomial differential abundance model was used to identify clonotypes that expanded or contracted between blood time points. Tumor-blood repertoire similarity was measured with the Baroni-Urbani and Buser coefficient, and group comparisons used two-tailed Wilcoxon tests in R. TCRdb stores this immuneACCESS table with in-frame sequences only. Part of the clones is absent; in the studies checked, under half of the shortfall reflects unresolved V genes, and no reason is known for the rest. V and J calls and clone size follow that table, whereas D and trimming were derived from the DNA. This sample gives roughly 100,000 clones in total; approximately 83% of them show up just once. Around 5.8% of the sample comes from the top ten.

Of note for this clone: What antigen it recognizes has not been identified. Per-base quality was not reported, and no clone a single base away is much larger than it.

The intended sense of this specimen's time point label: baseline pretreatment blood. What this sample's treatment or condition label stands for: 15 Gy SBRT to primary tumor, nephrectomy 4 weeks later. To follow tumor-enriched clonotypes, peripheral blood was collected serially from radiation-treated patients at baseline and again at 2 weeks and 4 weeks after SBRT. All patients had renal cell carcinoma with clear cell pathology. The QIAamp DNA Blood Mini Kit (Qiagen) was used to prepare genomic DNA for TCR sequencing. The analyses included just those samples that passed every quality control check. The input for sequencing was blood, taken from a patient whose treatment included radiotherapy and nephrectomy. The sequence derives from a man in his sixties with renal cell carcinoma.

CDR3 protein: CASSLGGAARDYEQYF. The nucleotide sequence reads as follows: TGTGCCAGCAGCTTGGGGGGAGCTGCGCGGGACTACGAGCAGTACTTC. The sequence is built from TRBV7-9 and TRBJ2-7; TRBD2 is possibly the D segment (6 matching bases). From the germline V gene (reference sequence), CDR1 is SEHNR and CDR2 is FQNEAQ. The CDR3 covers 16 residues, taking in both the cysteine and the phenylalanine. Just the 48-base CDR3 DNA is kept, in frame starting at base 1. V loses 3 bases of germline sequence and J loses 3 bases, and the interval between the two ends is 18 bases.